These T cell receptor beta chains were read from a single sample in a study of shared T cell receptors in the human thymus. Produced via immunoSEQ multiplex PCR; TCRdb's table is partial and in-frame only. This table holds 630,000 or so clones, about 90% found once. Another study also made use of these data, one on human thymus T cells.

The sample consisted of thymocytes. These receptors all stem from a boy under two years old with a congenital heart defect. Each CDR3 is given without its conserved first and last residue.

v_call cdr3_aa
TRBV5-1 ASSFEGDSTDTQY
TRBV18 ASSPAGRSYEQY
TRBV7-2 ASSSLPSSGRQGGSGYT
TRBV7-6 ASSFNTGFDEQY
TRBV4-1 ASSPHGTAANSPLH
TRBV4-3 ASSQVFRESSYEQY
TRBV27 ASRNSGQPYEQY
TRBV5-1 ASSSEGATRSYEQY
TRBV27 ASSLSASGASYNEQF
TRBV28 ATSLMNGGLATDTQY
TRBV7-8 ASTQRGWREDNEKLF
TRBV30 AWIPRTGEANYGYT
TRBV6-5 ASSSRRGLVSYEQY
TRBV27 ASSPKSDRVAPANYGYT
TRBV7-9 ASSSSGTEVGQY
TRBV19 ASILLGGISNQPQH
TRBV19 ASSTLFPPRDISLNQPQH
TRBV7-8 ASSSDRMDGYT
TRBV6-6 ASPGGTEAF
TRBV4-3 ASSQEVTPSGRNYEQY
TRBV28 ASSSGGWGTGGIDTEAF
TRBV30 AWSVSGVGPYEQY
TRBV19 ASSINGTRGHNEQF
TRBV6-5 ASSYSRRGIDGYT
TRBV27 ASSLRQAEPYNEQF
TRBV4-3 ASSQVAASTDTQY